These 15 T cell receptor beta chains originate from one sample sequenced in a study of post-analysis software for immune sequencing data. Whole-study results and caveats: Patients carried four or five TRBV segments more frequently than controls did, and TRBV5-6, TRBV5-1 and TRBV20-1 were among them.

The antigens these receptors bind are not known. Unique molecular identifiers tagged the TCR beta cDNA libraries. TCRdb processed the PCR reads anew with MiXCR; each CDR3 protein has one entry. The data contain some 690,000 distinct CDR3 sequences, roughly 30% of them singletons. Sequenced sample: blood. These receptors originate from a girl under 18 with multiple sclerosis.

The chain uses TRBV28 and TRBJ2-1, with 12 bases aligning to TRBD2. J lost 10 bases, V lost 1 base, and 5 bases had no gene match. The germline gives CDR1 MDHEN, CDR2 SYDVKM. The CDR3 sequence is 15 residues long. The CDR3 DNA is TGTGCCAGCAGTTTATTCCCTAGCGGGAGGGCCGAGCAGTTCTTC. Protein product: CASSLFPSGRAEQFF.

At least ten counts were recorded for this clonotype. V is TRBV4-3 and J is TRBJ2-7, with TRBD2 matching 8 bases. CDR1 and CDR2 from the germline V gene are LGHNA and YSLEER. The V gene end was trimmed by 0 bases and the J gene end by 4 bases; junction bases not matched to a gene: 8. There are 16 residues in the CDR3. Here the CDR3 reads CASSQDRSGGGYEQYF. CDR3 DNA: TGCGCCAGCAGCCAAGATCGGAGCGGGGGAGGTTACGAGCAGTACTTC.

The CDR3 spells CASSAGTGDWTEAFF. The CDR3 bases are TGTGCCAGCAGCGCCGGGACAGGGGATTGGACTGAAGCTTTCTTT. This chain connects TRBV9 to TRBJ1-1, with 10 bases matching TRBD1. V shed 3 bases, J shed 5 bases, and the junction held 7 bases outside the gene matches. Germline assignment: CDR1 SGDLS and CDR2 YYNGEE. The CDR3 contains 15 residues.

The genes are TRBV7-2 and TRBJ1-2, with D possibly being TRBD1 (5 bases). Between the trimmed V and J ends, which lost 2 bases and 4 bases, there was a span of 8 bases. The CDR3 runs to 13 residues. Germline lookup yields CDR1 SGHTA and CDR2 FQGNSA. The CDR3 protein is CASSLQGTYGYTF. DNA of the CDR3: TGTGCCAGCAGCTTACAGGGAACCTATGGCTACACCTTC.

V usage is TRBV4-3 and J usage is TRBJ2-5; possibly TRBD1 for D (5 bases). The CDR3 is 15 amino acids. CDR1 LGHNA and CDR2 YSLEER come from the germline V gene. Trimming pared 3 bases from V and 2 bases from J, leaving 13 bases between. This CDR3 is CASSHRDRSQETQYF. The CDR3 nucleotides are TGCGCCAGCAGCCACAGAGACAGATCTCAAGAGACCCAGTACTTC.

The chain is built from TRBV5-1 and TRBJ1-4; 8 bases align to TRBD1. Per the germline V gene, CDR1 is SGHRS and CDR2 is YFSETQ. CDR3 size: 14 residues. J was trimmed by 6 bases and V by 4 bases; bases with no gene match: 5. Here the CDR3 DNA reads TGCGCCAGCAGCCTCGCAGGGGGCTATGAAAAACTGTTTTTT. As protein: CASSLAGGYEKLFF.

The rearrangement joins TRBV5-1 to TRBJ2-3; 9 bases map to TRBD1. Germline V CDR1 and CDR2: SGHRS, YFSETQ. CDR3 length equals 15 residues. V lost 4 bases to trimming and J lost 2 bases; unmatched junction nucleotides: 5. The CDR3 region is CASSRRQGVTDTQYF. The CDR3 region has the DNA TGCGCCAGCAGCCGACGACAGGGGGTCACAGATACGCAGTATTTT. Full variable domain (rest looked up from reference TRBV5-1 and TRBJ2-3): KAGVTQTPRYLIKTRGQQVTLSCSPISGHRSVSWYQQTPGQGLQFLFEYFSETQRNKGNFPGRFSGRQFSNSRSEMNVSTLELGDSALYLCASSRRQGVTDTQYFGPGTRLTVL.

This clonotype was found a few times. The rearrangement uses TRBV5-1 and TRBJ2-3, with TRBD2 matching over 11 bases. Trimming removed 0 bases from V and 1 base from J; junction bases left unmatched: 7. From germline, CDR1 is SGHRS and CDR2 YFSETQ. The CDR3 sequence is 18 residues long. The CDR3 DNA reads as TGCGCCAGCAGCTTGGTAGCGGGGGGGAGGACCCGCACAGATACGCAGTATTTT. It translates to CASSLVAGGRTRTDTQYF.

The chain recombines TRBV5-6 with TRBJ2-1; 8 bases are shared with TRBD1. The V segment lost 4 bases and the J segment 1 base; nucleotides outside the gene matches: 10. The CDR3 consists of 17 residues. Germline loops: CDR1 SGHDT, CDR2 YYEEEE. The CDR3 nucleotides read TGTGCCAGCAGCATACCACAGGGGGGCGCATCCTACAATGAGCAGTTCTTC. Residues: CASSIPQGGASYNEQFF.

This clonotype came up a few times. The chain uses TRBV20-1 and TRBJ1-5, with 7 bases that match TRBD1. With V trimmed by 1 base and J by 7 bases, 10 bases remained unmatched. The germline CDR1 and CDR2 sequences are DFQATT and SNEGSKA (reference sequence). The CDR3 spans 15 residues. DNA for the CDR3: TGCAGTGCTAGAGTTGAAAGGGGGCGACCCCAGCCCCAGCATTTT. Protein product: CSARVERGRPQPQHF.

This chain connects TRBV6-1 to TRBJ1-4; no clear D. Trimming took off 7 bases at V and 5 bases at J, with 17 bases between the two ends. The germline gives CDR1 MNHNS, CDR2 SASEGT. CDR3 length: 15 amino acids. The CDR3 loop is CASTLGGGPNEKLFF. CDR3 bases: TGTGCCAGCACCTTAGGCGGAGGCCCAAATGAAAAACTGTTTTTT.

This clonotype showed up many times. This chain joins TRBV6-1 and TRBJ1-2; no definite D call. The CDR3 covers 15 residues. V dropped 6 bases and J dropped 8 bases, with 22 bases sitting between them. Germline V gene lookup returns CDR1 MNHNS and CDR2 SASEGT. CDR3 loop: CASSLSSSVMQGYTF. In nucleotides, the CDR3 is TGTGCCAGCAGCCTTTCAAGCTCAGTGATGCAGGGCTACACCTTC.

J is TRBJ2-1 and V is TRBV6-2 or TRBV6-3, with TRBD2 identical over 9 bases. With V trimmed by 2 bases and J by 4 bases, 9 bases remained unmatched. The germline V gene encodes CDR1 MNHEY and CDR2 SVGEGT. The length of the CDR3 is 17 residues. The CDR3 loop is CASSYPTTSGAYNEQFF. As DNA, the CDR3 is TGTGCCAGCAGTTACCCTACGACTAGCGGAGCGTACAATGAGCAGTTCTTC.

A few counts support this clonotype. The gene calls are TRBV20-1 and TRBJ2-7; unclear D gene. The CDR3 covers 12 residues. CDR1 is DFQATT, CDR2 SNEGSKA, per germline (reference sequence). Deletions cut 6 bases from V and 2 bases from J, with 11 bases between. In DNA form, the CDR3 reads TGCAGTGCACAACCCGGTACCTACGAGCAGTACTTC. It specifies CSAQPGTYEQYF.

The chain uses TRBV12-3 or TRBV12-4 and TRBJ2-5; D gene unclear. V dropped 6 bases and J dropped 5 bases, with 10 bases sitting between them. The CDR3 sequence is 12 residues long. As DNA, the CDR3 is TGTGCCAGCAGCTATAATGGGGAGACCCAGTACTTC. This sequence encodes CASSYNGETQYF.